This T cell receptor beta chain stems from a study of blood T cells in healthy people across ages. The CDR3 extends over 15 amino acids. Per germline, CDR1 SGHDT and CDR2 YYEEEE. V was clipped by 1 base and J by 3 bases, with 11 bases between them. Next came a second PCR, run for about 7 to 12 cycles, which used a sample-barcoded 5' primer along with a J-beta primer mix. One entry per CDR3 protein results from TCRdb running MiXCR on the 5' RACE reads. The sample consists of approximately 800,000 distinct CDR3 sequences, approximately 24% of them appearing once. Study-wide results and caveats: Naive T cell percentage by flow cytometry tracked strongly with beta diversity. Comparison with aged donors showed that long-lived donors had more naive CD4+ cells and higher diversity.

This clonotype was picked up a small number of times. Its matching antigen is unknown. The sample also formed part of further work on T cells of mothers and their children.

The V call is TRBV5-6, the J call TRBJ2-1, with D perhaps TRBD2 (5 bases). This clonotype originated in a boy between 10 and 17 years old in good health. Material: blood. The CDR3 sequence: CASSLSGVYYNEQFF. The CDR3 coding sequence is TGTGCCAGCAGCTTGAGCGGAGTCTACTACAATGAGCAGTTCTTC.